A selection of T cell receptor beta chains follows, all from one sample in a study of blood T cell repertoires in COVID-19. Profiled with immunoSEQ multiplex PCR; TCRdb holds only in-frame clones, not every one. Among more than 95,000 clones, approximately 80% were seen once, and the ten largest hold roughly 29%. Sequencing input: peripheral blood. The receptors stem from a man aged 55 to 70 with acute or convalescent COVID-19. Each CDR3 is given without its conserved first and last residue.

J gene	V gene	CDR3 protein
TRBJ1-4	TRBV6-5	ASSYRTGGGGEKLF
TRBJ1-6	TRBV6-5	ASSYRGGNSPLH
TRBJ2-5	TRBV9	ASSVMGHQETQY
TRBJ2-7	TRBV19	ASSATGVGEQY
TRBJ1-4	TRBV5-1	ASSLGGWGDEKLF
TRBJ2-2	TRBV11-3	ASSTGQNTGELF
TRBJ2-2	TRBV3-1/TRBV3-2	ASSPFRTFAGELF
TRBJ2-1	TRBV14	ASSVQVSSYNEQF
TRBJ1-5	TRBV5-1	ASSAGQGGNQPQH
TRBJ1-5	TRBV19	ASNTGLINQPQH
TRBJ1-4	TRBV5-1	ASSGQGREKLF
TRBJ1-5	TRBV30	AWGTGTVGHQPQH
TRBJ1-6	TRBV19	ASSVRQGVDNSPLH
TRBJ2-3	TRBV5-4	ASSPTFWGSGRDTQY
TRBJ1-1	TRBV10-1	ASRETGNTEAF
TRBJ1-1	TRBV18	ASSLVQGGTEAF
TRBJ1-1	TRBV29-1	SSHRGNEAF
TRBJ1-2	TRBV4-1	ASSQEPQNYGYT
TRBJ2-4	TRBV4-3	ASSQQTSGVPDVY
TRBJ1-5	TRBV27	ASSLFGQGQDQPQH